This T cell receptor beta chain was identified in a study of blood T cell repertoires in COVID-19. Study information: The study drew acute and convalescent COVID-19 samples from the United States, Italy and Spain. PBMCs, B-cell-depleted T cells, or T cells were the source of the cDNA or gDNA that made up the material.

Between the trimmed V and J ends, which lost 6 bases and 1 base, there was a span of 12 bases. The length of the CDR3 is 15 residues. Germline V lookup: CDR1 SNHLY, CDR2 FYNNEI. Original processing methods: Estimates of nucleated cell counts were drawn from the amplification of reference gene primers. Sequencing used immunoSEQ multiplex PCR; TCRdb keeps in-frame clones, though not all of them. V, J and clone size are taken as reported in that table, and D and trimming were inferred from the DNA itself. The table lists around 68,000 clones, approximately 88% of them singletons. The clonotype comes from a woman between 45 and 60 years old with acute or convalescent COVID-19. V usage is TRBV2 and J usage is TRBJ2-2; tentatively, D is TRBD2 (6 bases). Sequences were obtained from peripheral blood. The CDR3 DNA is TGTGCCAGCAGCGCCCGGGACTGGAACACCGGGGAGCTGTTTTTT. Translating gives CASSARDWNTGELFF.